This passage covers 22 T cell receptor beta chains from one sample sequenced in a study of OX40 agonist ivuxolimab in advanced cancers. Assay used: immunoSEQ multiplex PCR; TCRdb lists only in-frame clones, some missing. The repertoire holds around 61,000 clones, approximately 78% seen once, with about 5% in the top ten. The sample consisted of CD4+ or CD8+ T cells sorted from blood, taken in a trial of the OX40 agonist ivuxolimab. Receptor source: an adult with an advanced solid tumor such as melanoma, head and neck, liver or kidney cancer.

V and J are TRBV19 and TRBJ1-1; a possible D gene is TRBD1 (5 bases). In germline, CDR1 is LNHDA, CDR2 SQIVND (reference sequence). Trimming shortened V by 1 base and J by 4 bases, and 13 bases separated the two germline ends. This CDR3 contains 15 residues. In DNA, the CDR3 is TGTGCCAGTAGTATAGGGCGGGGCTGGAGCACTGAAGCTTTCTTT. It is translated as CASSIGRGWSTEAFF.

Points on this clone: Mismatch with germline at one junction end may stem from a read error. The chain couples TRBV7-7 to TRBJ2-5; TRBD1 might be the D (5 bases). The germline CDR1 and CDR2 sequences are SSHAT and FNYEAQ (reference sequence). The CDR3 runs to 13 residues. This CDR3 reads CASSARAIETQYF. The CDR3 DNA follows: TGTGCTAGCAGCGCCAGGGCTATTGAGACCCAGTACTTC.

The genes are TRBV18 and TRBJ1-2; D not resolved. Between the trimmed V and J ends, which lost 6 bases and 0 bases, there was a span of 11 bases. The CDR3 runs 14 residues. From germline, CDR1 is KGHSH and CDR2 LQKENI. CDR3 protein: CASSGDGTNYGYTF. CDR3 DNA sequence: TGTGCCAGCTCGGGTGACGGTACTAACTATGGCTACACCTTC. Combining the CDR3 with reference TRBV18 and TRBJ1-2 gives the whole variable domain NAGVMQNPRHLVRRRGQEARLRCSPMKGHSHVYWYRQLPEEGLKFMVYLQKENIIDESGMPKERFSAEFPKEGPSILRIQQVVRGDSAAYFCASSGDGTNYGYTFGSGTRLTVV.

The V and J genes are TRBV29-1 and TRBJ1-2; D gene ambiguous. V gave up 4 bases and J gave up 3 bases, with 9 bases separating them. Germline lookup yields CDR1 SQVTM and CDR2 ANQGSEA. There are 12 residues in the CDR3. The CDR3 protein is CSVGGLDYGYTF. CDR3 coding DNA: TGCAGCGTTGGCGGGCTAGACTATGGCTACACCTTC.

This chain connects TRBV21-1 to TRBJ2-5; no DNA check was done on the table's D call, TRBD1. TRBV21-1 is flagged as a pseudogene. The CDR3 runs to 16 residues. In DNA form, the CDR3 reads TGTGCCAGCAGCAAATGGTTGGGGGCCCCCAAAGAGACCCAGTACTTC. It translates to CASSKWLGAPKETQYF.

V usage is TRBV19 and J usage is TRBJ2-2; D is unresolved. Germline loops: CDR1 LNHDA, CDR2 SQIVND (reference sequence). The CDR3 runs to 13 residues. V lost 4 bases and J 7 bases, leaving 10 bases between the germline ends. The CDR3 DNA reads TGTGCCAGTAGTACCCTTTTGAACGGGGAGCTGTTTTTT. Its translation is CASSTLLNGELFF.

The CDR3 here is CSDVQGREGGYTF. The CDR3 coding sequence is TGCAGCGACGTACAGGGCCGCGAGGGCGGCTACACCTTC. The chain recombines TRBV29-1 with TRBJ1-2; D is perhaps TRBD1 (6 bases). There are 13 residues in the CDR3. Germline lookup yields CDR1 SQVTM and CDR2 ANQGSEA. V was pared by 7 bases and J by 8 bases, with 20 bases between.

The rearrangement joins TRBV19 to TRBJ1-1, with 8 positions matching TRBD1. The V gene's germline CDR1 is LNHDA and CDR2 SQIVND (reference sequence). V dropped 5 bases and J dropped 3; count of bases not matched to a gene: 8. CDR3 length equals 15 residues. The CDR3 loop is CASSQSGGADTEAFF. The DNA for the CDR3 is TGTGCCAGTAGTCAATCAGGGGGCGCGGACACTGAAGCTTTCTTT.

The chain couples TRBV4-2 to TRBJ1-5; 8 nucleotides agree with TRBD1. The CDR3 runs 15 residues. The V segment lost 2 bases and the J segment 7 bases; nucleotides outside the gene matches: 7. Germline-derived CDR1 and CDR2 are LGHNA and YNFKEQ. CDR3 DNA sequence: TGTGCCAGCAGCCAACCAGACAGGGGTAGGCAGCCCCAGCATTTT. Translation: CASSQPDRGRQPQHF.

This chain links TRBV6-5 with TRBJ1-2, with D unresolved. Germline assignment: CDR1 MNHEY and CDR2 SVGAGI. The V gene lost 6 bases and the J gene lost 1 base, with 6 bases spanning the gap. The CDR3 totals 12 residues. CDR3 sequence reads: CASSPSNYGYTF. CDR3 in DNA: TGTGCCAGCAGCCCAAGTAACTATGGCTACACCTTC.

V gene TRBV7-2 combines with J gene TRBJ1-3, with D maybe TRBD1 (5 bases). CDR1 is SGHTA and CDR2 is FQGNSA in the germline V gene. The V end was cut by 1 base, the J end by 3 bases, with 13 bases between. This CDR3 has 16 residues. The CDR3 DNA reads TGTGCCAGCAGCTTAGTGGGGCCACGGTTTGGAAACACCATATATTTT. Translating it yields CASSLVGPRFGNTIYF.

Here the CDR3 reads CASSQGLGTGLFSSYNEQFF. CDR3 sequence (DNA): TGTGCCAGCAGCCAAGGACTAGGCACAGGGCTTTTCAGCTCCTACAATGAGCAGTTCTTC. The chain recombines TRBV14 with TRBJ2-1; D tentatively fits TRBD1 or TRBD2 (6 bases each). The CDR3 length is 20 residues. Germline CDR1 and CDR2: SGHDN and FVKESK. V was trimmed by 1 base and J by 0 bases, leaving 22 bases between them.

This clone appeared a few times. The chain couples TRBV25-1 to TRBJ2-7; D might be TRBD1 (5 bases). The CDR3 extends over 13 amino acids. Germline V gene sequence: CDR1 MGHDK, CDR2 SYGVNS. Trimming shortened V by 6 bases and J by 3 bases, and 12 bases separated the two germline ends. CDR3 DNA sequence: TGTGCCAGCAGAGGACAAGGGAACTACGAGCAGTACTTC. It specifies CASRGQGNYEQYF.

With respect to this clone: A read error may produce the germline difference seen at one junction end. The CDR3 region is CASSVGIF. In nucleotides, the CDR3 is TGTGCCAGCAGCGTTGGAATCTTT. V is TRBV2 and J is TRBJ1-1; D not resolved. This CDR3 is 8 amino acids long. The germline V gene encodes CDR1 SNHLY and CDR2 FYNNEI.

The chain recombines TRBV5-4 with TRBJ2-1; D call uncertain. Germline V lookup: CDR1 SGHNT, CDR2 YYREEE (reference sequence). Trimming cost V 4 bases and J 2 bases, with 13 bases left between them. The CDR3 runs 15 residues. The CDR3 reads CASSRAVGTYNEQFF. As DNA, the CDR3 is TGTGCCAGCAGCCGTGCGGTGGGTACCTACAATGAGCAGTTCTTC.

This clone came up once. The rearrangement links TRBV6-6 to TRBJ2-7, with 11 bases aligning to TRBD1. The CDR3 covers 13 residues. After removal of 5 bases from V and 6 bases from J, the junction contained 3 bases not matched to a gene. Germline assignment: CDR1 MNHNY and CDR2 SVGAGI (reference sequence). CDR3 sequence (DNA): TGTGCCAGCAGTCCCGGGACAGGGGGCGAGCAGTACTTC. Translated, it gives CASSPGTGGEQYF.

This chain connects TRBV19 to TRBJ1-4, with 8 bases aligning to TRBD1. The CDR3 extends over 19 amino acids. V shed 3 bases, J shed 7 bases, and the junction held 19 bases outside the gene matches. Looked up from germline, CDR1 is LNHDA and CDR2 is SQIVND (reference sequence). The CDR3 region is CASSILTGGPPRDGEKLFF. In DNA, the CDR3 is TGTGCCAGTAGTATTCTCACAGGGGGTCCCCCCCGAGATGGTGAAAAACTGTTTTTT.

This chain joins TRBV6-5 and TRBJ1-4; 7 nucleotides agree with TRBD1. The CDR3 totals 15 residues. CDR1 is MNHEY, CDR2 SVGAGI, per germline. The J segment lost 3 bases and the V segment lost 6 bases, leaving 7 bases of the junction unmatched. The CDR3: CASSVTRGANEKLFF. In nucleotides, the CDR3 is TGTGCCAGCAGCGTGACCAGGGGGGCTAATGAAAAACTGTTTTTT.

This clone was detected a few times. This chain links TRBV5-8 with TRBJ2-6; the D is unclear. CDR1 SGHTS and CDR2 YDEGEE come from the germline V gene. V was clipped by 3 bases and J by 0 bases, with 7 bases between them. This CDR3 has 15 residues. CDR3 sequence (DNA): TGTGCCAGCAGCTCGATTGGCTCTGGGGCCAACGTCCTGACTTTC. Residues: CASSSIGSGANVLTF.

The J gene is TRBJ1-2, the V gene TRBV28, with D unresolved. V dropped 5 bases and J dropped 10 bases, with 14 bases sitting between them. The CDR3 has 12 amino acids. From germline, CDR1 is MDHEN and CDR2 SYDVKM. The CDR3 DNA reads as TGTGCCAGCAGTCCGCCCCGGGTTGTCTACACCTTC. Translating gives CASSPPRVVYTF.

CDR3: CASSSASASYNEQFF. The CDR3 DNA is TGCGCCAGCAGCTCCGCTAGCGCCTCCTACAATGAGCAGTTCTTC. The rearrangement uses TRBV5-1 and TRBJ2-1, with D tentatively TRBD2 (6 bases). The CDR3 extends over 15 amino acids. Per germline, CDR1 SGHRS and CDR2 YFSETQ. Deletions cut 3 bases from V and 0 bases from J, with 10 bases between.

The rearrangement uses TRBV4-2 and TRBJ2-1, with 9 bases that match TRBD2. Germline V gene data show CDR1 as LGHNA and CDR2 as YNFKEQ. This CDR3 has 16 amino acids. Losses at the gene ends were 0 bases for V and 7 bases for J; bases not matched to a gene: 7. In DNA, the CDR3 is TGTGCCAGCAGCCAAGAGGCGGGAGGGGGTCGAAATGAGCAGTTCTTC. Translating it yields CASSQEAGGGRNEQFF.